This record looks at one T cell receptor beta chain sequence and its context. Which antigen it targets is not known. No much larger clonotype is one base removed from it; base qualities were not supplied. The cysteine opens and the phenylalanine closes a CDR3 of 16 amino acids. Only the CDR3 DNA is retained, 48 bases long and in frame from the first base. The germline V gene gives CDR1 as LGHNA and CDR2 as YSLEER. Trimming takes 1 base from V and 0 bases from J, and the germline ends sit 11 bases apart. This record belongs to a study of beta chain features in type 1 diabetes (dated by TCRdb to 2017 to 2018). Regarding the complete study: Patients and healthy donors did not differ in mean age, gender distribution, total cell number or subset yield. In the study, TCRB repertoires of sorted circulating CD4+ T cell subsets from recently diagnosed type 1 diabetes patients were compared with those of matched healthy donors. A total of under 140,000,000 sorted cells were examined across all samples, and the number of cells per subset was strongly correlated with RNA yield. Regulatory and stem cell-like memory subsets were isolated from only 8 patients and roughly eight healthy donors, whereas naive and central memory subsets came from all 30 or so donors.

Broad study findings and their caveats: Naive, central memory and regulatory TCRB repertoires appeared to be more alike among patients than among healthy donors. Sequencing cDNA rather than genomic DNA could over-represent highly expressing activated cells, although activation and CD3 levels did not differ between groups. Shorter templates might have been favored by PCR, but patient and control samples were amplified and corrected together, so both groups would have been affected equally by any skew. In all four CD4+ subsets, TCRB CDR3 length was moderately but significantly shorter in type 1 diabetes patients. Because the HLA sub-analyses included only small numbers of individuals, any influence of HLA type on TCRB rearrangement was left unresolved. At VDJ recombination sites, patients with type 1 diabetes made fewer insertions and deleted more nucleotides, a pattern implying thymic rearrangement abnormalities.

The High Capacity cDNA Reverse Transcription Kit was used to reverse transcribe all of the isolated RNA, meaning that expressed TCRB transcripts were what got sequenced. Deep immunoSEQ sequencing was performed on naive, central memory and regulatory T cell samples, with an average of approximately 3.9 million total reads per sample. Sorted cells were lysed in RLT buffer and RNA was extracted with DNase-treated RNeasy Micro or Mini kits, depending on cell number. Each cell subset was processed separately to prevent cross-contamination, with patient and healthy donor samples processed together. The immunoSEQ multiplex PCR was used to amplify TCRB sequences from cDNA, yielding 87-bp fragments that span the CDR3 region. The amplicons were sequenced using the Illumina HiSeq platform. As for the original processing: PCR bias was computationally corrected using synthetic template baselines, reads within Hamming distance 2 were collapsed, and singletons that could not be merged were discarded. By aligning reads against IMGT, V, D and J genes, CDR3 length, and insertions or deletions at six rearrangement sites were assigned. Clonotype counts were normalized to sorted cell number within each subset before computing true diversity and Gini coefficients with the tcR R package. The overlap coefficient, calculated on TCRB nucleotide sequences, was used to measure repertoire sharing. Out-of-frame TCRB sequences from naive cells were analyzed as a proxy for the pre-selection repertoire. In TCRdb, the immuneACCESS table is reduced to in-frame sequences with V and J assigned. These tables do not hold every clone; where another copy was compared, an unresolved V gene accounts for under half, and the others remain unexplained. V and J calls and clone size are as listed in that table; D and trimming were resolved from the DNA. A total of under 950,000 clones appear in this sample, about a sixth of them only once. Roughly 0.025% of the sample is held by the ten biggest clonotypes.

Each donor gave one peripheral blood draw, approximately 0.11 L on average, collected into heparinised tubes. Naive, central memory, regulatory and stem cell-like memory CD4+ T cells were sorted on a BD FACSAria II using a panel including CD45RO, CCR7, CD25, CD127, CD95 and CD27. All sorted populations exceeded 98% purity. Right away, PBMCs were isolated by Lymphoprep density gradient centrifugation and were stained directly, with no culture step. So that batch effects would be minimized, each experiment stained and sorted samples in pairs, pairing one healthy donor with one patient. The sample was naive CD4+ T cells from blood. The cell subset or site tag for this specimen amounts to: true naive CD4+ T cells. The chain is assembled from TRBV4-3 and TRBJ2-3; no D gene call is confident. This TCR was recovered from a woman under 30 in good health. The CDR3 protein is CASSQGSPISTDTQYF. The nucleotide sequence is given as TGCGCCAGCAGCCAAGGATCGCCAATTAGCACAGATACGCAGTATTTT.